A selection of T cell receptor beta chains follows, all from one sample in a study of patients and donors after allogeneic stem cell transplantation. Each CDR3 protein gets one entry after TCRdb re-called the RT-PCR reads with MiXCR. Here the sample spans about 160,000 distinct CDR3 sequences, about 24% being singletons. Sequences were obtained from blood, either unsorted or a sorted T cell fraction (not recorded which). The receptors originated from a human donor who was either an allogeneic HSCT recipient or a stem cell or donor lymphocyte infusion donor (not recorded which). It is not recorded whose cells these are; they may come from a transplant donor. CDR3s include the opening cysteine and the closing phenylalanine or tryptophan. Each record gives: D gene, J gene, clone size, V gene, CDR3 protein, CDR3 DNA. D genes are given only for firm matches. Rows may omit the clone size; those that give it use once, few, many or a size class.

TRBD2 | TRBJ2-7 | NA | TRBV6-2/TRBV6-3 | CASSPALAGRSEQYF | TGTGCCAGCAGCCCGGCACTAGCGGGACGTTCCGAGCAGTACTTC
NA | TRBJ1-5 | NA | TRBV2 | CASKGNWDNQPQHF | TGTGCCAGCAAGGGGAATTGGGATAATCAGCCCCAGCATTTT
NA | TRBJ2-7 | NA | TRBV3-1 | CASSQVWGPYEQYF | TGTGCCAGCAGCCAAGTGTGGGGCCCCTACGAGCAGTACTTC
TRBD1 | TRBJ2-7 | NA | TRBV28 | CASSSGQGEQYF | TGTGCCAGCAGTTCCGGACAGGGCGAGCAGTACTTC
TRBD2 | TRBJ2-7 | few | TRBV4-2 | CASSQALAGDSYEQYF | TGTGCCAGCAGCCAAGCCCTAGCGGGAGATAGCTACGAGCAGTACTTC
NA | TRBJ1-3 | many | TRBV20-1 | CSGYVGNTIYF | TGCAGCGGGTACGTTGGAAACACCATATATTTT
TRBD1 | TRBJ1-2 | few | TRBV5-1 | CASSLSGQGPWEYGYTF | TGCGCCAGCAGCTTATCGGGACAGGGGCCTTGGGAGTATGGCTACACCTTC
NA | TRBJ1-1 | NA | TRBV7-9 | CASSARGQDTEAFF | TGTGCCAGCAGCGCCAGGGGCCAGGACACTGAAGCTTTCTTT
NA | TRBJ2-1 | NA | TRBV9 | CASSGLVDEQFF | TGTGCCAGCAGCGGGTTGGTCGATGAGCAGTTCTTC
NA | TRBJ1-5 | NA | TRBV4-1 | CASSQEGLSNQPQHF | TGCGCCAGCAGCCAAGAGGGTTTGAGCAATCAGCCCCAGCATTTT
TRBD1 | TRBJ2-7 | few | TRBV29-1 | CSVERDRDYEQYF | TGCAGCGTTGAAAGGGACAGGGACTACGAGCAGTACTTC
TRBD1 | TRBJ1-3 | once | TRBV28 | CATKGQIDSGNTIYF | TGTGCCACCAAGGGACAGATTGACTCTGGAAACACCATATATTTT
NA | TRBJ2-7 | few | TRBV18 | CASSPQGNYEQYF | TGTGCCAGCTCACCACAGGGTAACTACGAGCAGTACTTC
TRBD2 | TRBJ2-1 | few | TRBV4-2 | CASSQDLILAGGNEQFF | TGTGCCAGCAGCCAAGACCTTATCCTAGCGGGGGGAAATGAGCAGTTCTTC
NA | TRBJ2-5 | few | TRBV6-4 | CASDWDFF | TGTGCCAGCGATTGGGACTTCTTC
TRBD2 | TRBJ2-1 | few | TRBV3-1 | CASSPVSGLARNEQFF | TGTGCCAGCAGCCCCGTGTCTGGACTAGCGCGCAATGAGCAGTTCTTC
NA | TRBJ1-1 | few | TRBV6-4 | CASSYGEAFF | TGTGCCAGCAGTTATGGTGAAGCTTTCTTT
TRBD1 | TRBJ1-1 | NA | TRBV12-3/TRBV12-4 | CASGQDTEAFF | TGTGCCAGCGGACAGGACACTGAAGCTTTCTTT
NA | TRBJ1-5 | NA | TRBV5-1 | CASSLSIQGQSGNQPQHF | TGCGCCAGCAGCTTGAGTATTCAGGGCCAATCAGGCAATCAGCCCCAGCATTTT
NA | TRBJ1-1 | NA | TRBV15 | CATSMFPGHLNTEAFF | TGTGCCACCAGCATGTTCCCGGGACACTTGAACACTGAAGCTTTCTTT